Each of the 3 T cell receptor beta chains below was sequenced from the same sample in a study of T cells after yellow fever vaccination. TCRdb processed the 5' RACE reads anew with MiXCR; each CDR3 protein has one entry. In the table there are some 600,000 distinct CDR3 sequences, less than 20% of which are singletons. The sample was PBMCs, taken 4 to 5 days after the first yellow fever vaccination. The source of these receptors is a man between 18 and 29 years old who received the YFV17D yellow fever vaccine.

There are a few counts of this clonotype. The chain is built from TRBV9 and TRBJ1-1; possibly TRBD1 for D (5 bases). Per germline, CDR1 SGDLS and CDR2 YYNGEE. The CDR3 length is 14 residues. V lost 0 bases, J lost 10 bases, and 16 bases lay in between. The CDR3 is CASSVGGVAGGAFF. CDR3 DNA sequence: TGTGCCAGCAGCGTAGGGGGGGTCGCCGGCGGAGCTTTCTTT.

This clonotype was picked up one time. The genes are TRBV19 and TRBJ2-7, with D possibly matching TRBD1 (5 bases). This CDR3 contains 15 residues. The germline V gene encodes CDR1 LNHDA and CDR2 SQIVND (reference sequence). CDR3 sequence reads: CSSTPSQGSSYEQYV. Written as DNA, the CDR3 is TGTTCCAGTACCCCCAGCCAGGGCTCCTCCTACGAGCAGTACGTC.

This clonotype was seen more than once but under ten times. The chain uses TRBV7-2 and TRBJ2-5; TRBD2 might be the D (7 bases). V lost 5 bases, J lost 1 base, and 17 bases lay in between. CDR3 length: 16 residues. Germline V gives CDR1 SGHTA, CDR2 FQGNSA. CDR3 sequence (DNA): TGTGCCAGCAGCGCCCGCATCGGGGGGCCCCAAGAGACCCAGTACTTC. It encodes CASSARIGGPQETQYF.